Listed here is a single TCR beta chain. Its antigen is still unknown. 60 Vbeta and 13 Jbeta primers were used in PCR. Clones were read by immunoSEQ multiplex PCR, and TCRdb kept only the in-frame ones, dropping some. The profile shows about 120,000 clones, roughly 87% of them singletons. This record comes from a study of cytomegalovirus exposure and HLA in healthy donors. Whole-study context: About 200 million T cells yielded fewer than 120 million unique TCR beta sequences in earlier analysis. Overall study findings and caveats: TRBV6-2, TRBV6-3 and some other V segments were excluded as indistinguishable. The majority of CMV-associated TCR beta chains were reported as apparently HLA-restricted in a later analysis.

Deletions cut 3 bases from V and 0 bases from J, with 5 bases between. Germline CDR1 and CDR2: MNHEY and SVGAGI. The CDR3 runs to 13 residues. The rearrangement links TRBV6-5 to TRBJ1-1; D unresolved. Sequencing used PBMCs. This receptor was identified in a woman younger than 30 in good health and CMV-seronegative. The CDR3 nucleotides read TGTGCCAGCAGTTATCAGGTGAACACTGAAGCTTTCTTT. This encodes CASSYQVNTEAFF.